The 21 T cell receptor beta chains presented below share a single source sample, sequenced in a study of tissue T cells after allogeneic stem cell transplantation. Measured with immunoSEQ multiplex PCR; TCRdb has only the in-frame clones, and not every one. The sample shows fewer than 1,500 clones, under 75% of them seen only once. Specimen: bone marrow, collected at autopsy. The receptors derive from a male patient over 55 with steroid-refractory graft-versus-host disease after an allogeneic stem cell transplant. The graft donor may be the source of some T cells.

This clone was observed a handful of times. The chain employs TRBV24-1 and TRBJ2-3; 8 nucleotides line up with TRBD2. V dropped 3 bases and J dropped 2; count of bases not matched to a gene: 6. The V gene's germline CDR1 is KGHDR and CDR2 SFDVKD. The CDR3 is 16 residues long. The CDR3 nucleotides are TGTGCCACCAGTGATCCTGGCGGGGGGAACACAGATACGCAGTATTTT. Translation: CATSDPGGGNTDTQYF.

As concerns this clone: This probably arose from a read error, given a far larger clone one base away. Within the sample, other DNA sequences also encode this same CDR3. CDR3 sequence (DNA): TGTGCCCGCAGGGTGGGGGCCGGGGGGGGAGAGACCCAGTACTTC. Translation: CARRVGAGGGETQYF. This chain links TRBV5-6 with TRBJ2-5; 8 positions agree with TRBD2. Germline V gives CDR1 SGHDT, CDR2 YYEEEE. CDR3 length: 15 residues.

This chain joins TRBV7-2 and TRBJ2-1; possibly TRBD1 or TRBD2 for D (5 bases each). The germline CDR1 and CDR2 sequences are SGHTA and FQGNSA. CDR3 size: 13 residues. Trimming took 7 bases from V and 10 from J, leaving 17 bases between them. Here the CDR3 reads CASTSAGAGEQFF. CDR3 coding DNA: TGTGCCAGCACCTCCGCCGGGGCGGGCGAGCAGTTCTTC.

The chain links TRBV9 to TRBJ1-5, with D perhaps TRBD1 (6 bases). V lost 0 bases, J lost 7 bases, and 11 bases lay in between. The V gene's germline CDR1 is SGDLS and CDR2 YYNGEE. The CDR3 loop spans 14 amino acids. CDR3 DNA: TGTGCCAGCAGCGTAGAAGGGGGTATCCAGCCCCAGCATTTT. It encodes CASSVEGGIQPQHF. Full variable domain (rest looked up from reference TRBV9 and TRBJ1-5): DSGVTQTPKHLITATGQRVTLRCSPRSGDLSVYWYQQSLDQGLQFLIQYYNGEERAKGNILERFSAQQFPDLHSELNLSSLELGDSALYFCASSVEGGIQPQHFGDGTRLSIL.

This clone has a handful of counts. V and J are TRBV23-1 and TRBJ2-4, with unresolved D. TRBV23-1 is treated as an ORF (open reading frame) with a function not yet certain. The CDR3 is made up of 15 amino acids. Trimming left V 3 bases short and J 2 bases short, with 11 bases between. The CDR3 coding sequence is TGCGCCAGCAGTCAGAGGACGATGACCAAAAACATTCAGTACTTC. It codes for CASSQRTMTKNIQYF.

This clone is termed large. Distinct nucleotide sequences in the sample also encode this CDR3. The V gene is TRBV11-2, the J gene TRBJ2-5; D ambiguous. This CDR3 has 12 residues. V was pared by 0 bases and J by 5 bases, with 4 bases between. Germline V CDR1 and CDR2: SGHAT, FQNNGV. CDR3 bases: TGTGCCAGCAGCTTAGAAAGCGAGACCCAGTACTTC. This encodes CASSLESETQYF.

By frequency in the sample, this clone is large. A junction end diverges from the germline sequence, so it may reflect a read error. The chain links TRBV5-6 to TRBJ2-5, with TRBD2 matching over 8 bases. This CDR3 region has 15 residues. Looked up from germline, CDR1 is SGHDT and CDR2 is YYEEEE. The CDR3 spells CARSLVAGGGETQYF. Here the CDR3 DNA reads TGTGCCCGCAGCTTGGTGGCCGGGGGGGGAGAGACCCAGTACTTC.

The gene calls are TRBV12-5 and TRBJ2-2, with D unclear. The CDR3 spans 14 residues. Germline V gene lookup returns CDR1 LGHNT and CDR2 FRNRAP. With 7 bases removed from V and 2 bases from J, the gap between germline ends came to 11 bases. The CDR3 nucleotides read TGTGCTAGTGTAAGAGAATTAAACACCGGGGAGCTGTTTTTT. Its translation is CASVRELNTGELFF.

The chain uses TRBV12-1 and TRBJ1-2. TRBV12-1 counts as a pseudogene. The CDR3 covers 14 residues. The CDR3 loop reads CASSFDGEDYGYTF. In DNA, the CDR3 is TGTGCCAGCAGCTTTGACGGGGAGGACTATGGCTACACCTTC.

This chain connects TRBV6-6 to TRBJ1-2; D may be TRBD1 (6 bases). CDR3 length equals 15 residues. Germline values: CDR1 MNHNY, CDR2 SVGAGI (reference sequence). Trimming left V 3 bases short and J 2 bases short, with 13 bases between. Here the CDR3 reads CASSYIEGVNYGYTF. CDR3 in DNA: TGTGCCAGCAGTTATATAGAGGGGGTCAACTATGGCTACACCTTC.

By share, this clone counts as medium-sized. A much larger clone sits a single nucleotide away, making a read error possible. Other nucleotide sequences from this sample produce the same CDR3. The chain employs TRBV5-6 and TRBJ2-5, with 8 bases identical to TRBD2. V lost 4 bases and J lost 4; bases outside the gene matches: 9. The V gene's germline CDR1 is SGHDT and CDR2 YYEEEE. The CDR3 runs to 15 residues. DNA of the CDR3: TGTGCCAGCAGCGGGGTGGCCGGGGGGGGAGAGACCCAGTACTTC. Protein product: CASSGVAGGGETQYF.

In nucleotides, the CDR3 is TGTGCCAGCAGTCCCAAGTTGAGTCTTAATCAGCCCCAGCATTTT. Its protein product is CASSPKLSLNQPQHF. This chain uses TRBV6-5 with TRBJ1-5; no reliable D call. Trimming shortened V by 5 bases and J by 4 bases, and 15 bases separated the two germline ends. There are 15 residues in the CDR3. CDR1 is MNHEY and CDR2 is SVGAGI in the germline V gene.

This clone is labeled as large. Other DNA sequences in the sample encode the same CDR3. V usage is TRBV5-6 and J usage is TRBJ2-5; 8 bases are shared with TRBD2. Trimming removed 10 bases from V and 4 bases from J; junction bases left unmatched: 15. The CDR3 is made up of 15 amino acids. Germline-derived CDR1 and CDR2 are SGHDT and YYEEEE. The CDR3 protein is CARRWGAGGGETQYF. CDR3 DNA sequence: TGTGCCCGCCGCTGGGGGGCCGGGGGGGGAGAGACCCAGTACTTC. Based on the CDR3 plus reference TRBV5-6 and TRBJ2-5, the full variable domain is DAGVTQSPTHLIKTRGQQVTLRCSPKSGHDTVSWYQQALGQGPQFIFQYYEEEERQRGNFPDRFSGHQFPNYSSELNVNALLLGDSALYLCARRWGAGGGETQYFGPGTRLLVL.

The genes are TRBV5-8 and TRBJ2-1; no reliable D call. The CDR3 loop spans 12 amino acids. Trimming cost V 0 bases and J 6 bases, with 4 bases left between them. Germline V gene sequence: CDR1 SGHTS, CDR2 YDEGEE. CDR3 coding DNA: TGTGCCAGCAGCTTGGGGGGCAATGAGCAGTTCTTC. It codes for CASSLGGNEQFF.

The chain employs TRBV2 and TRBJ2-7; D may correspond to TRBD1 or TRBD2 (5 bases each). CDR1 is SNHLY, CDR2 FYNNEI, per germline. Trimming cost V 4 bases and J 4 bases, with 17 bases left between them. CDR3 size: 15 residues. This CDR3 is CASSGGPTLEYEQYF. CDR3 nucleotide sequence: TGTGCCAGCAGTGGGGGACCGACGCTAGAGTACGAGCAGTACTTC.

V and J are TRBV6-5 and TRBJ2-2; possible D gene TRBD1, 6 bases. CDR1 and CDR2 (germline): MNHEY, SVGAGI. Between the trimmed V and J ends, which lost 1 base and 5 bases, there was a span of 11 bases. The CDR3 spans 15 residues. CDR3 bases: TGTGCCAGCAGTTACTGGGGGCGACGGACCGGGGAGCTGTTTTTT. Encoded protein: CASSYWGRRTGELFF.

This chain connects TRBV12-5 to TRBJ1-5, with 8 bases aligning to TRBD1. This CDR3 contains 19 residues. The germline V gene has CDR1 LGHNT and CDR2 FRNRAP. Trimming at V came to 1 base and at J to 0 bases, leaving 11 bases not matched to a gene. CDR3 DNA sequence: TGTGCTAGTGGTTTGGCCCCTGACAGGACAGGGATTAGCAATCAGCCCCAGCATTTT. The encoded protein is CASGLAPDRTGISNQPQHF.

In regard to this clone: A far larger clone is off by one base, so a read error is likely. In the same sample, other DNA sequences code for this CDR3. The chain is built from TRBV5-6 and TRBJ2-5, with 8 bases fitting TRBD2. The germline gives CDR1 SGHDT, CDR2 YYEEEE. J was trimmed by 5 bases and V by 0 bases; bases with no gene match: 6. This CDR3 region has 15 residues. The CDR3 here is CASSLGAGGGETQYF. Here the CDR3 DNA reads TGTGCCAGCAGCTTGGGGGCCGGGGGGGGCGAGACCCAGTACTTC. Together with reference TRBV5-6 and TRBJ2-5, the CDR3 gives the full variable domain: DAGVTQSPTHLIKTRGQQVTLRCSPKSGHDTVSWYQQALGQGPQFIFQYYEEEERQRGNFPDRFSGHQFPNYSSELNVNALLLGDSALYLCASSLGAGGGETQYFGPGTRLLVL.

The chain has TRBV29-1 and TRBJ1-5; tentatively, D is TRBD1 (6 bases). The V end was cut by 6 bases, the J end by 3 bases, with 12 bases between. This CDR3 has 13 amino acids. Germline V lookup: CDR1 SQVTM, CDR2 ANQGSEA. The CDR3 here is CSVRDNFNQPQHF. The CDR3 nucleotides read TGCAGCGTCCGGGACAACTTCAATCAGCCCCAGCATTTT.

This clone was picked up a small number of times. Given a much more abundant clone one base away, this may be a read error. The chain recombines TRBV5-6 with TRBJ2-5; TRBD2 aligns across 8 bases. Looked up from germline, CDR1 is SGHDT and CDR2 is YYEEEE. The CDR3 runs to 15 residues. After removal of 7 bases from V and 4 bases from J, the junction contained 12 bases not matched to a gene. The CDR3 protein is CASCWVAGGGETQYF. The CDR3 coding sequence is TGTGCCAGCTGCTGGGTGGCCGGGGGGGGAGAGACCCAGTACTTC.

This chain uses TRBV6-2 or TRBV6-3 with TRBJ1-1, with D hard to call. Germline CDR1 and CDR2: MNHEY and SVGEGT. Trimming left V 2 bases short and J 0 bases short, with 10 bases between. The CDR3 runs 15 residues. The CDR3 here is CASSYDGDLNTEAFF. Written as DNA, the CDR3 is TGTGCCAGCAGTTACGACGGTGATCTGAACACTGAAGCTTTCTTT.